This T cell receptor beta chain was identified in a study of vaccination and CD4 T cells after COVID-19. The Oncomine TCR Beta short-read assay was what sequenced the DNA obtained from cultured CD4+ T cells. TCRdb reprocessed the PCR reads with MiXCR, giving one entry per CDR3 protein. The data hold about 15,000 distinct CDR3 sequences, with approximately 84% observed a single time. V shed 3 bases and J shed 3 bases, with 9 bases lying between them. The CDR3 spans 13 residues. Germline V gene lookup returns CDR1 GTSNPN and CDR2 SVGIG (reference sequence). The treatment here: roughly 10-day PBMC culture with coronavirus spike peptide pools or control peptides (ViraFEST assay). Comments on this clonotype: The antigen is not known.

This sample comprised CD4+ T cells from blood, cultured in vitro, obtained after SARS-CoV-2 vaccination. The rearrangement links TRBV30 to TRBJ1-5, with D uncertain. The sequence was collected from a human donor who received a COVID-19 vaccine. The DNA of the CDR3 is TGTGCCTGGAGCGGGCAGTACAATCAGCCCCAGCATTTT. Translating gives CAWSGQYNQPQHF.